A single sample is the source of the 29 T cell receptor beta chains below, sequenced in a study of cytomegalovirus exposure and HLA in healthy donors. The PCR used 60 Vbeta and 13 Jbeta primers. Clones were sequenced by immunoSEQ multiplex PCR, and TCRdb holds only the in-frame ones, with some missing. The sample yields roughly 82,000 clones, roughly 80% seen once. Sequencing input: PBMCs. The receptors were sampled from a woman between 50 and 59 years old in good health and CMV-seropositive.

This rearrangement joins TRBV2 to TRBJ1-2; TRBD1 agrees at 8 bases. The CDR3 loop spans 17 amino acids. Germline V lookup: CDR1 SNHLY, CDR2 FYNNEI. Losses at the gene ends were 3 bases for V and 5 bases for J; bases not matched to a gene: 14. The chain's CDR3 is CASSDRDRKSSSYGYTF. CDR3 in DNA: TGTGCCAGCAGTGACAGGGACAGGAAGTCCTCATCTTATGGCTACACCTTC. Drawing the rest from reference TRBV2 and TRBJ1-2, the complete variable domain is EPEVTQTPSHQVTQMGQEVILRCVPISNHLYFYWYRQILGQKVEFLVSFYNNEISEKSEIFDDQFSVERPDGSNFTLKIRSTKLEDSAMYFCASSDRDRKSSSYGYTFGSGTRLTVV.

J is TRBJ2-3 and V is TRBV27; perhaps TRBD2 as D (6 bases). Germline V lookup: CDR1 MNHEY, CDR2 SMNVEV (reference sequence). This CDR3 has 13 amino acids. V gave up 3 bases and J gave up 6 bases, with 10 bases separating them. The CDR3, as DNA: TGTGCCAGCAGTTTGGAGGGGAGGGATACGCAGTATTTT. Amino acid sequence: CASSLEGRDTQYF.

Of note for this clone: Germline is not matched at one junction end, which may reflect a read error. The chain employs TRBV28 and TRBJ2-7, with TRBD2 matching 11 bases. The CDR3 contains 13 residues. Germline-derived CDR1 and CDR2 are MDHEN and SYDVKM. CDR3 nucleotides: TGTGCCAGCAGTTTGGACCTAAAAGGGACTAGCGGCTTC. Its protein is CASSLDLKGTSGF.

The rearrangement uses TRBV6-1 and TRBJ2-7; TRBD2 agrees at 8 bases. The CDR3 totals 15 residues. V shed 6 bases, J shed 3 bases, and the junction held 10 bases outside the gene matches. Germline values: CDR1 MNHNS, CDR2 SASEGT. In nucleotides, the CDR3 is TGTGCCAGCAGAGCACCTACTAGCGGAGGCTACGAGCAGTACTTC. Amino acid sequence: CASRAPTSGGYEQYF.

The CDR3 here is CASSHPDYLSYEQYF. CDR3 in DNA: TGTGCCAGCAGCCATCCGGACTATTTAAGCTACGAGCAGTACTTC. V usage is TRBV5-6 and J usage is TRBJ2-7, with D possibly being TRBD2 (6 bases). Germline V gene sequence: CDR1 SGHDT, CDR2 YYEEEE. V was trimmed by 4 bases and J by 3 bases, leaving 17 bases between them. CDR3 size: 15 residues.

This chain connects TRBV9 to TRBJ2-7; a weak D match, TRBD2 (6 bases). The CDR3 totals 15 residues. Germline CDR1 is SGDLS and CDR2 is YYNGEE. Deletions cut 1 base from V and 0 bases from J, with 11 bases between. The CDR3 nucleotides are TGTGCCAGCAGCGTAAAAGGAGGGTCCTCCTACGAGCAGTACTTC. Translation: CASSVKGGSSYEQYF. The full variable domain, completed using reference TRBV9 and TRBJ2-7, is DSGVTQTPKHLITATGQRVTLRCSPRSGDLSVYWYQQSLDQGLQFLIQYYNGEERAKGNILERFSAQQFPDLHSELNLSSLELGDSALYFCASSVKGGSSYEQYFGPGTRLTVT.

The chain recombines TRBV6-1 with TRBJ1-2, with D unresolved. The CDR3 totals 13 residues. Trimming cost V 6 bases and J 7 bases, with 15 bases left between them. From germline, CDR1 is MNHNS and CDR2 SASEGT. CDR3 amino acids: CASRFSGIFGYTF. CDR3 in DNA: TGTGCCAGCAGGTTTTCAGGAATCTTTGGCTACACCTTC.

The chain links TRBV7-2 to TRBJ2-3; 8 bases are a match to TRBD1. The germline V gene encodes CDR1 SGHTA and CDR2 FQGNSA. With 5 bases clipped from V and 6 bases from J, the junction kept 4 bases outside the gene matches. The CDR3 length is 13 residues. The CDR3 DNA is TGTGCCAGCAGCCAGGGACAGGCGGATACGCAGTATTTT. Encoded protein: CASSQGQADTQYF.

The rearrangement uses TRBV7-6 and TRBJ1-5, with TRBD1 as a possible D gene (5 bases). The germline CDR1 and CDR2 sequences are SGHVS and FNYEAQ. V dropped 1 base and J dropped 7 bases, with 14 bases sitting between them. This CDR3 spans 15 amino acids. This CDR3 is CASSLEGGGNQPQHF. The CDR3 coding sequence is TGTGCCAGCAGCTTAGAGGGCGGGGGGAACCAGCCCCAGCATTTT.

CDR3 sequence (DNA): TGCGCCAGCAGCTCTGGGCAGGGGGCGAGGGGCTACACCTTC. Protein product: CASSSGQGARGYTF. The chain is built from TRBV5-1 and TRBJ1-2; 8 positions match TRBD1. This CDR3 region has 14 residues. Trimming removed 3 bases from V and 8 bases from J; junction bases left unmatched: 9. Per the germline V gene, CDR1 is SGHRS and CDR2 is YFSETQ.

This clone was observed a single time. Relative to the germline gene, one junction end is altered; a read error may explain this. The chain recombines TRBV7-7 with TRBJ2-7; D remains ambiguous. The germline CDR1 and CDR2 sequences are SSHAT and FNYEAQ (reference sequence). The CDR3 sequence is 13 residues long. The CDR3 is CASSPRSSYEQYF. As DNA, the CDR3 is TGTGCTAGCAGCCCGCGGAGCTCCTACGAGCAGTACTTC. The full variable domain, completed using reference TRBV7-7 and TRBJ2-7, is GAGVSQSPRYKVTKRGQDVTLRCDPISSHATLYWYQQALGQGPEFLTYFNYEAQPDKSGLPSDRFSAERPEGSISTLTIQRTEQRDSAMYRCASSPRSSYEQYFGPGTRLTVT.

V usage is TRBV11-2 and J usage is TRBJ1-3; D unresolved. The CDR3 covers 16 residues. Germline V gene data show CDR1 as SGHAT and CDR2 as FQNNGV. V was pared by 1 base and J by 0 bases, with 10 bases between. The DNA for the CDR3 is TGTGCCAGCAGCTTAGGGCAGCGTAGCTCTGGAAACACCATATATTTT. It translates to CASSLGQRSSGNTIYF.

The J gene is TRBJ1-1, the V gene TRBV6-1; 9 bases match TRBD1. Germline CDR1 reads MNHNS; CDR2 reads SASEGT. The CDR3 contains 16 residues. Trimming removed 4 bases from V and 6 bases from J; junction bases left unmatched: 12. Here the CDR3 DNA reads TGTGCCAGCAGTGCCGACAGGGGGGGAGCATACGCTGAAGCTTTCTTT. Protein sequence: CASSADRGGAYAEAFF.

CDR3 DNA sequence: TGTGCCAGCAGCCGACAGGGGTTTTACGAGCAGTACTTC. Translated: CASSRQGFYEQYF. This sequence joins TRBV2 and TRBJ2-7; 8 bases align to TRBD1. J gave up 4 bases and V 6 bases, and 5 bases lay outside the gene matches. This CDR3 is built from 13 residues. Germline loops: CDR1 SNHLY, CDR2 FYNNEI.

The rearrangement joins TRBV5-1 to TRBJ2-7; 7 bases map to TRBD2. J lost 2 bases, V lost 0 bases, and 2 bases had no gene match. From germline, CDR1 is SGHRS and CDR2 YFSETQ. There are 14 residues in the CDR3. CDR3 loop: CASSLGGRAYEQYF. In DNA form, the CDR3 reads TGCGCCAGCAGCTTGGGAGGGAGGGCCTACGAGCAGTACTTC. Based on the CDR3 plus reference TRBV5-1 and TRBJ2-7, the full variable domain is KAGVTQTPRYLIKTRGQQVTLSCSPISGHRSVSWYQQTPGQGLQFLFEYFSETQRNKGNFPGRFSGRQFSNSRSEMNVSTLELGDSALYLCASSLGGRAYEQYFGPGTRLTVT.

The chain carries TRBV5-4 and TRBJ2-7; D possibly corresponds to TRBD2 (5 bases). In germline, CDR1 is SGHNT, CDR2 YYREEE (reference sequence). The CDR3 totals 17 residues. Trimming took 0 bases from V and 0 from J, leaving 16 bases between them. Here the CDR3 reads CASSLVSGSLSSYEQYF. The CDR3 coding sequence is TGTGCCAGCAGCTTGGTAAGCGGCTCGCTGAGCTCCTACGAGCAGTACTTC.

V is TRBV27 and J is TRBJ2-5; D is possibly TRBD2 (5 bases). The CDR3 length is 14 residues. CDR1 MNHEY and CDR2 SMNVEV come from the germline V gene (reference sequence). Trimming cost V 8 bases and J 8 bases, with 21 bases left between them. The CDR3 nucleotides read TGTGCCAGCGCCTCCGGGGTGGTAAGAGAAACCCAGTACTTC. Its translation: CASASGVVRETQYF.

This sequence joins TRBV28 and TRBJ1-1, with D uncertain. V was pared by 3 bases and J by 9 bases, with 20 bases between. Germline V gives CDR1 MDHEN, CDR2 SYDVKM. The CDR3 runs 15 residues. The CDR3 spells CASSFSWEGGPQAFF. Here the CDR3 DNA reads TGTGCCAGCAGTTTCTCGTGGGAGGGAGGACCTCAAGCTTTCTTT.

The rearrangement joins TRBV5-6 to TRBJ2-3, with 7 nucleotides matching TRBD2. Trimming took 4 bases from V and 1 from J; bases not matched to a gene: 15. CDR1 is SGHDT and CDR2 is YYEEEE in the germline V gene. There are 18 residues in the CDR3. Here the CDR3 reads CASSHGASGREGTDTQYF. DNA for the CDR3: TGTGCCAGCAGCCACGGGGCTAGCGGAAGGGAGGGCACAGATACGCAGTATTTT.

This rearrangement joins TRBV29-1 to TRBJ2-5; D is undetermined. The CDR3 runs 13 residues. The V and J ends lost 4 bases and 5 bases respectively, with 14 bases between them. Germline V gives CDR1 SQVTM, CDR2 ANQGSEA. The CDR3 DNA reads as TGCAGCGTTGTGCAGGCGCCCCAGGAGACCCAGTACTTC. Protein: CSVVQAPQETQYF.

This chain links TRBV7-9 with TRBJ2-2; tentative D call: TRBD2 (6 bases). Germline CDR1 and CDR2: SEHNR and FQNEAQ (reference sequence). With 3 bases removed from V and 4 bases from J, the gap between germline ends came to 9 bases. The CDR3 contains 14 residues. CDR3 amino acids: CASSFSGSTGELFF. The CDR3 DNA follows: TGTGCCAGCAGCTTCTCCGGGAGCACCGGGGAGCTGTTTTTT.

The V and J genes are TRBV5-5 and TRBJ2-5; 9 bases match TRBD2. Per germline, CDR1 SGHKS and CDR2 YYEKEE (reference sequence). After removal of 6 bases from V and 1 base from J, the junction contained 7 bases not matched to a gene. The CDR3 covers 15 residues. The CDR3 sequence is CASTRLAERQETQYF. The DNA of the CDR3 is TGTGCCAGCACCAGACTAGCGGAACGCCAAGAGACCCAGTACTTC.

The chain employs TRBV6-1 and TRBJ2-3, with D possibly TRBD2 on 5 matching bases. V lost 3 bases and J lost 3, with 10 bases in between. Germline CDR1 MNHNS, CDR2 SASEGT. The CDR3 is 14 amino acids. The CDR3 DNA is TGTGCCAGCAGTGAGAGGGCCGGGACAGATACGCAGTATTTT. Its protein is CASSERAGTDTQYF.

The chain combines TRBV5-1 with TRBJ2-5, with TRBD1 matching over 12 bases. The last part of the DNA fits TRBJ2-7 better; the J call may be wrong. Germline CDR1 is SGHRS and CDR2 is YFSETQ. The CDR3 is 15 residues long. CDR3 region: CASSSGTGGGYEQYF. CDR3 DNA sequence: TGCGCCAGCAGCTCAGGGACAGGGGGCGGGTACGAGCAGTACTTC.

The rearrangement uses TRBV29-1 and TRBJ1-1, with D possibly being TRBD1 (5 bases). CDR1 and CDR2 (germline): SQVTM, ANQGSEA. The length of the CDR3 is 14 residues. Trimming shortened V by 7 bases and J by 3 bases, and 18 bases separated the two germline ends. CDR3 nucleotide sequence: TGCAGCGCCGTGCCAGGGTGGATGGACACTGAAGCTTTCTTT. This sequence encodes CSAVPGWMDTEAFF.

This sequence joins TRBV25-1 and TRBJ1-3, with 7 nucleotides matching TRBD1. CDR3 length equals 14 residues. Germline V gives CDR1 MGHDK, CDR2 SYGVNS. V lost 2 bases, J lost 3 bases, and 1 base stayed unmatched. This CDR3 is CASSEAGGGNTIYF. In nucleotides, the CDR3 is TGTGCCAGCAGTGAAGCAGGGGGTGGAAACACCATATATTTT.

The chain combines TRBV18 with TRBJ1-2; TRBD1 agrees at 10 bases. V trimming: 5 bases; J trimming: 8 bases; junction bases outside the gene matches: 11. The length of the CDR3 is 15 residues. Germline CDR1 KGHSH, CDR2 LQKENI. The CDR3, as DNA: TGTGCCAGCTCAACGGTGGGGACAGGGGTCTACGGCTACACCTTC. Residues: CASSTVGTGVYGYTF.

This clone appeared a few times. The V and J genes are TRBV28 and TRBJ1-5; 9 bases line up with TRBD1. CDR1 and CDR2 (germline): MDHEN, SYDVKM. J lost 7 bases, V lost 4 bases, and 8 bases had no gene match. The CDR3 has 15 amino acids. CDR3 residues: CASSSGQGIRQPQHF. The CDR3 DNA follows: TGTGCCAGCAGTTCCGGACAGGGGATTCGCCAGCCCCAGCATTTT.

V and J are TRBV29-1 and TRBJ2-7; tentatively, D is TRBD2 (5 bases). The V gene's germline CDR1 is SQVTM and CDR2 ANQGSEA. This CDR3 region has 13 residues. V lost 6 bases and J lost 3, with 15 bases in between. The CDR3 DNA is TGCAGCGTCCGCAAGGGCGGAGGCTACGAGCAGTACTTC. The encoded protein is CSVRKGGGYEQYF.